The present T cell receptor (beta chain) was sequenced within a study of cytomegalovirus exposure and HLA in healthy donors. Study results and caveats: Relative to the approximately 670-donor mean, N-insertions were reportedly fewer in an Asian-associated ancestry cluster in a later analysis. Presence/absence results assume similar sequencing depth per donor, which may not hold.

A single count supports this clone. The antigen remains unidentified. The PCR employed 60 Vbeta primers together with 13 Jbeta primers. The data were produced by immunoSEQ multiplex PCR, yet TCRdb's version contains in-frame clones alone and is incomplete. The profile shows over 130,000 clones, 88% of them singletons. Germline CDR1 ENHRY, CDR2 SYGVKD. Trimming removed 9 bases at V and 11 bases at J, with 16 bases between. This CDR3 contains 11 residues. Source material: PBMCs. The chain joins TRBV10-3 to TRBJ1-1, with D unresolved. The receptor comes from a woman between 40 and 55 years old in good health and CMV-seronegative. The CDR3 region is CAMTRVPTAFF. Written as DNA, the CDR3 is TGTGCCATGACCCGGGTGCCTACGGCTTTCTTT.